This entry is about one TCR beta chain. TCRdb's table, derived via immunoSEQ multiplex PCR, lists solely in-frame clones and lacks some. The sample lists about 49,000 clones, 79% occurring once. The CDR3 is made up of 14 amino acids. The germline gives CDR1 SGHRS, CDR2 YFSETQ. The V and J ends lost 4 bases and 6 bases, in that order; junction bases with no gene match: 7. These data originate in a study of OX40 agonist ivuxolimab in advanced cancers. The wider study: Given to patients was ivuxolimab, an agonistic anti-OX40 (CD134) antibody. At just under 85% male, the cohort had a mean age of about 60 years, ranging from about 23 to 80. Prior therapy, whether anti-PD-1, anti-PD-L1 or anti-CTLA-4, was allowed, and 40% had some. Partial responses occurred in three patients (one hepatocellular carcinoma, two cutaneous melanoma).

This material consisted of CD4+ or CD8+ T cells sorted from blood, taken in a trial of the OX40 agonist ivuxolimab. The gene calls are TRBV5-1 and TRBJ2-3; 8 bases map to TRBD2. The sequence came from an adult with an advanced solid tumor such as melanoma, head and neck, liver or kidney cancer. The CDR3 DNA sequence: TGCGCCAGCAGCCCGACGACTAGCGCCGATACGCAGTATTTT. Protein: CASSPTTSADTQYF. Full variable domain (outside the CDR3, taken from reference TRBV5-1 and TRBJ2-3): KAGVTQTPRYLIKTRGQQVTLSCSPISGHRSVSWYQQTPGQGLQFLFEYFSETQRNKGNFPGRFSGRQFSNSRSEMNVSTLELGDSALYLCASSPTTSADTQYFGPGTRLTVL.